This is a list of T cell receptor beta chains from one sample in a study of blood T cell repertoires in COVID-19. This table comes from immunoSEQ multiplex PCR, and its TCRdb copy is limited to in-frame clones, with some not included. This sample has approximately 180,000 clones, with roughly 85% found just once. Source material: peripheral blood. Receptor source: a man aged 60 to 69 with acute or convalescent COVID-19. Both conserved end residues are part of each CDR3. The order of the fields is clone size, V gene, D gene, J gene, CDR3 protein, CDR3 DNA. The D gene is left open where the match is weak. Clone size is shown for a subset of rows, as once, few, many or a class of expanded clone.

clone_size: few; v_call: TRBV19; d_call: TRBD1; j_call: TRBJ2-6; cdr3_aa: CASHQGAGANVLTF; cdr3_nt: TGTGCCAGTCATCAGGGGGCTGGGGCCAACGTCCTGACTTTC
clone_size: NA; v_call: TRBV3-1/TRBV3-2; d_call: NA; j_call: TRBJ1-5; cdr3_aa: CASSQEPQNQPQHF; cdr3_nt: TGTGCCAGCAGCCAAGAGCCACAGAATCAGCCCCAGCATTTT
clone_size: NA; v_call: TRBV20-1; d_call: TRBD2; j_call: TRBJ2-5; cdr3_aa: CSASSYPLAGGPETQYF; cdr3_nt: TGCAGTGCTAGTTCATATCCGCTAGCGGGAGGGCCAGAGACCCAGTACTTC
clone_size: NA; v_call: TRBV19; d_call: NA; j_call: TRBJ1-6; cdr3_aa: CASTRARESPLHF; cdr3_nt: TGTGCCAGTACCCGAGCGAGGGAATCACCCCTCCACTTT
clone_size: NA; v_call: TRBV5-1; d_call: TRBD1; j_call: TRBJ2-7; cdr3_aa: CASSLDRGNYEQYF; cdr3_nt: TGCGCCAGCAGCTTGGACAGGGGAAACTACGAGCAGTACTTC
clone_size: NA; v_call: TRBV5-4; d_call: NA; j_call: TRBJ2-1; cdr3_aa: CASSFSPGGLNEQFF; cdr3_nt: TGTGCCAGCAGCTTCAGTCCCGGAGGTCTAAATGAGCAGTTCTTC
clone_size: NA; v_call: TRBV24-1; d_call: TRBD1; j_call: TRBJ1-4; cdr3_aa: CATSDAGTGGPNEKLFF; cdr3_nt: TGTGCCACCAGTGATGCCGGGACAGGGGGACCCAATGAAAAACTGTTTTTT
clone_size: NA; v_call: TRBV19; d_call: NA; j_call: TRBJ2-2; cdr3_aa: CARQWHDGRELFF; cdr3_nt: TGTGCCAGGCAGTGGCATGATGGCAGGGAGCTGTTTTTT
clone_size: NA; v_call: TRBV11-2; d_call: TRBD2; j_call: TRBJ2-7; cdr3_aa: CASSARLAAFYEQYF; cdr3_nt: TGTGCCAGCAGCGCCCGACTAGCGGCTTTCTACGAGCAGTACTTC
clone_size: NA; v_call: TRBV28; d_call: TRBD2; j_call: TRBJ2-2; cdr3_aa: CASSLEAGGYTGELFF; cdr3_nt: TGTGCCAGCAGTTTAGAAGCGGGAGGGTACACCGGGGAGCTGTTTTTT
clone_size: NA; v_call: TRBV9; d_call: NA; j_call: TRBJ1-3; cdr3_aa: CASSVGGGRNTIYF; cdr3_nt: TGTGCCAGCAGCGTAGGGGGGGGTCGAAACACCATATATTTT
clone_size: NA; v_call: TRBV18; d_call: NA; j_call: TRBJ2-2; cdr3_aa: CASSATGGTGELFF; cdr3_nt: TGTGCCAGCTCAGCCACAGGCGGCACCGGGGAGCTGTTTTTT
clone_size: NA; v_call: TRBV24-1; d_call: TRBD1; j_call: TRBJ1-1; cdr3_aa: CATSPGTGASFTEAFF; cdr3_nt: TGTGCCACCAGTCCGGGGACAGGGGCTTCATTTACTGAAGCTTTCTTT
clone_size: NA; v_call: TRBV21-1; d_call: NA; j_call: TRBJ1-1; cdr3_aa: CASTYKNRDRLNTEAFF; cdr3_nt: TGTGCCAGCACCTACAAAAACCGGGACAGATTGAACACTGAAGCTTTCTTT
clone_size: NA; v_call: TRBV6-2/TRBV6-3; d_call: NA; j_call: TRBJ2-5; cdr3_aa: CASSRRPRPSGEETQYF; cdr3_nt: TGTGCCAGCAGCCGCCGACCGAGGCCCTCAGGGGAGGAGACCCAGTACTTC
clone_size: NA; v_call: TRBV5-1; d_call: NA; j_call: TRBJ2-6; cdr3_aa: CASKAFSGANVLTF; cdr3_nt: TGCGCCAGCAAAGCGTTCTCTGGGGCCAACGTCCTGACTTTC
clone_size: few; v_call: TRBV7-2; d_call: NA; j_call: TRBJ2-2; cdr3_aa: CASSLQGSGHTGELFF; cdr3_nt: TGTGCCAGCAGCTTGCAGGGTAGCGGTCACACCGGGGAGCTGTTTTTT